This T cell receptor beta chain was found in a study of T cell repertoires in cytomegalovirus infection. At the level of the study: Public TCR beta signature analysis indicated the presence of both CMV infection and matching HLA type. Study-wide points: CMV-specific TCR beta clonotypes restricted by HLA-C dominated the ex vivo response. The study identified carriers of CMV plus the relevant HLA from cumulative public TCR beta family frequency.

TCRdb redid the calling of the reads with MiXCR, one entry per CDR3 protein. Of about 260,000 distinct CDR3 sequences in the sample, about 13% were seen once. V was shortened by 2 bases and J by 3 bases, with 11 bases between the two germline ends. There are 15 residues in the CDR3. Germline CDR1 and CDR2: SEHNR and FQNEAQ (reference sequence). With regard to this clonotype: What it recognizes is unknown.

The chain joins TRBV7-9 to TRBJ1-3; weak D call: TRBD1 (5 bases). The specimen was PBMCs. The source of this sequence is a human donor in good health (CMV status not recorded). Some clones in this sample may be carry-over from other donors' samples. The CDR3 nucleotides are TGTGCCAGCAGCTTATATCGCCAGGGTGGAAACACCATATATTTT. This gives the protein CASSLYRQGGNTIYF.